This T cell receptor (beta chain) was captured in a study of T cell repertoires and HLA-DP antigens. Overall study: One alloantigen had around ten groove amino acid differences from self, the other one. Donors were two male and one female, aged 18-to-29 to 60-to-69. DNA input averaged approximately 220 ng in sorted CD137+CD4+ and approximately 1,100 ng in pre-culture CD4+. General observations from the study: Clones undetected before culture averaged 36.3% against one allele and approximately 51% against the other.

There are 13 residues in the CDR3. V shed 7 bases and J shed 6 bases, with 13 bases lying between them. Germline values: CDR1 SNHLY, CDR2 FYNNEI. The table lists this clone with many counts. Antigen unknown. This table comes from immunoSEQ multiplex PCR, and its TCRdb copy is limited to in-frame clones, with some not included. The data hold fewer than 75,000 clones, with about four fifths observed a single time. The V call is TRBV2, the J call TRBJ1-5, with D possibly being TRBD1 (6 bases). The receptor's source is a man aged 60 to 69 in good health and CMV-seronegative. The sample comprised CD4+ T cells from PBMCs. The CDR3 DNA follows: TGTGCCAGCACCCTTCAGGGGTTTCAGCCCCAGCATTTT. Its translation: CASTLQGFQPQHF.